The entry below describes one T cell receptor beta chain. These data belong to a study of T cell changes during pregnancy in multiple sclerosis. Clones were sequenced by immunoSEQ multiplex PCR, and TCRdb holds only the in-frame ones, with some missing. The sample lists tens of thousands of clones, 90% seen once, with roughly 5% in the top ten. The CDR3 is made up of 15 amino acids. Germline V gene data show CDR1 as MDHEN and CDR2 as SYDVKM. V shed 2 bases and J shed 0 bases, with 8 bases lying between them. Here the sequenced sample was peripheral blood, taken in the third trimester of pregnancy. The gene calls are TRBV28 and TRBJ1-3, with unresolved D. The TCR comes from a female donor in good health, enrolled as a control in a pregnancy study. CDR3 nucleotides: TGTGCCAGCAGTTTAGACAACCACTCTGGAAACACCATATATTTT. Residues: CASSLDNHSGNTIYF.